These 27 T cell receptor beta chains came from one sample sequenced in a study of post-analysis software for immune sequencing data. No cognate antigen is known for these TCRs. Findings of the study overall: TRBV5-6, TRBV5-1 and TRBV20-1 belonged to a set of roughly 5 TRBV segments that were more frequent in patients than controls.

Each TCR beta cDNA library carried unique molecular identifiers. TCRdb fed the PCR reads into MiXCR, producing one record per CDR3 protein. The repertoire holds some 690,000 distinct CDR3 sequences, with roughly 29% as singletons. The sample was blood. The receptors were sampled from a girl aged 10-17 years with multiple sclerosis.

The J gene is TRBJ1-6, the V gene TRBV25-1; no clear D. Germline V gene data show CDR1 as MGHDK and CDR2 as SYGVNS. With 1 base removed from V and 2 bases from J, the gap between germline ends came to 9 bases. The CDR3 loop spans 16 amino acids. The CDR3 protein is CASSEFGVTYNSPLHF. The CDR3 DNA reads TGTGCCAGCAGTGAATTTGGGGTAACCTATAATTCACCCCTCCACTTT.

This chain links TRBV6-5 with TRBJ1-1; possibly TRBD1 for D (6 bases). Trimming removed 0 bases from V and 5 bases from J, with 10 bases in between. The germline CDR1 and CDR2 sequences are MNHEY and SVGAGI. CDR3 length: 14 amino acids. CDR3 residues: CASSYSRGDTEAFF. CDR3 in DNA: TGTGCCAGCAGTTACTCGAGGGGGGATACTGAAGCTTTCTTT.

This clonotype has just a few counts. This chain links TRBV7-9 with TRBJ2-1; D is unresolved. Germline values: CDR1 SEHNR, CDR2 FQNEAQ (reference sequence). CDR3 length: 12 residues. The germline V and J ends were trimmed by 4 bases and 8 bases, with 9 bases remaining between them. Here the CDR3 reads CASSSNSYEQFF. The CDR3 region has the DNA TGTGCCAGCAGCTCCAATAGCTATGAGCAGTTCTTC. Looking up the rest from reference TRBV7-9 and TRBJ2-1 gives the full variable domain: DTGVSQNPRHKITKRGQNVTFRCDPISEHNRLYWYRQTLGQGPEFLTYFQNEAQLEKSRLLSDRFSAERPKGSFSTLEIQRTEQGDSAMYLCASSSNSYEQFFGPGTRLTVL.

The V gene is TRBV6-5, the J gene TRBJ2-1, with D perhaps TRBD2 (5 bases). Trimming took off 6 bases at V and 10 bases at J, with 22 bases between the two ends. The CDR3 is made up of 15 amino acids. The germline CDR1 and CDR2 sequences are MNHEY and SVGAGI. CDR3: CASRPVLEGSYEQFF. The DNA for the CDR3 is TGTGCCAGCAGACCGGTCCTTGAGGGCTCCTACGAGCAGTTCTTC.

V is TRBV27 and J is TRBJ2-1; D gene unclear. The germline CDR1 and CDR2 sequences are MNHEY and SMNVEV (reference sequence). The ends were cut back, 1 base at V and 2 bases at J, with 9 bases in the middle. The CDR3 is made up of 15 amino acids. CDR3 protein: CASSLWVQTYNEQFF. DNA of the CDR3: TGTGCCAGCAGTTTATGGGTCCAAACCTACAATGAGCAGTTCTTC.

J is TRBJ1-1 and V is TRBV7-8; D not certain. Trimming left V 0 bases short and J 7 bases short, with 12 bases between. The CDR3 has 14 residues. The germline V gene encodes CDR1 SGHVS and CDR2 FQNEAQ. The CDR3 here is CASSLARQNYEAFF. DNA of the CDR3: TGTGCCAGCAGCTTAGCGCGGCAAAACTATGAAGCTTTCTTT.

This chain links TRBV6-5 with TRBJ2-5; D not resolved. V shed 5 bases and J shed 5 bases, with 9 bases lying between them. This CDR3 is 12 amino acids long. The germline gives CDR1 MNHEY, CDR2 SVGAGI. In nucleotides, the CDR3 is TGTGCCAGCAGTCGCTCCCCTGAGACCCAGTACTTC. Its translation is CASSRSPETQYF.

The DNA for the CDR3 is TGCGCCAGCAGCCAACGGCTAGCGGGAGGGGAAGAGGAGACCCAGTACTTC. Translation: CASSQRLAGGEEETQYF. The chain joins TRBV4-3 to TRBJ2-5; 12 nucleotides align to TRBD2. This CDR3 region has 17 residues. The V gene's germline CDR1 is LGHNA and CDR2 YSLEER. The junction had 9 bases not matched to a gene; V was cut back by 2 bases and J by 5 bases.

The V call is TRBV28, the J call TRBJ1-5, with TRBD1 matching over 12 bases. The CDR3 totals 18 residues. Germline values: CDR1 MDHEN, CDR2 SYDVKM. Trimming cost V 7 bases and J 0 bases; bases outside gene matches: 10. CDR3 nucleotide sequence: TGTGCCAGCATCAAAGGGACAGGGGGCGACCATAGCAATCAGCCCCAGCATTTT. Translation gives CASIKGTGGDHSNQPQHF.

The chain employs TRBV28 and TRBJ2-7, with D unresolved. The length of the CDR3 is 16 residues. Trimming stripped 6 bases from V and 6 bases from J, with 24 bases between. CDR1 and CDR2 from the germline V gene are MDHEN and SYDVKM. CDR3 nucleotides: TGTGCCAGCAGGGCCCTGGCCTCCCTTCTTAGAGGCGAGCAGTACTTC. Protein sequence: CASRALASLLRGEQYF. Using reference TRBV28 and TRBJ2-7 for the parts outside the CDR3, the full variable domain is DVKVTQSSRYLVKRTGEKVFLECVQDMDHENMFWYRQDPGLGLRLIYFSYDVKMKEKGDIPEGYSVSREKKERFSLILESASTNQTSMYLCASRALASLLRGEQYFGPGTRLTVT.

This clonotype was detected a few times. Written as DNA, the CDR3 is TGTGCCAGCAGCCAAACCAGGGGGCCCCAGCATTTT. Its translation: CASSQTRGPQHF. V and J are TRBV6-5 and TRBJ1-5; D might be TRBD1 (6 bases). Germline V CDR1 and CDR2: MNHEY, SVGAGI. This CDR3 comprises 12 residues. Trimming left V 6 bases short and J 9 bases short, with 12 bases between.

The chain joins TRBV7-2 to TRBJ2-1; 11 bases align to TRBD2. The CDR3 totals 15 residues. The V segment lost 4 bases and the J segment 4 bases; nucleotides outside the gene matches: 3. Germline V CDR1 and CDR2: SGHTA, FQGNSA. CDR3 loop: CASSSSGRRYNEQFF. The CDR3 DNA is TGTGCCAGCAGCTCTAGCGGGAGGAGGTACAATGAGCAGTTCTTC. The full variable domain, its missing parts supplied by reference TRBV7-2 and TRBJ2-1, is GAGVSQSPSNKVTEKGKDVELRCDPISGHTALYWYRQSLGQGLEFLIYFQGNSAPDKSGLPSDRFSAERTGGSVSTLTIQRTQQEDSAVYLCASSSSGRRYNEQFFGPGTRLTVL.

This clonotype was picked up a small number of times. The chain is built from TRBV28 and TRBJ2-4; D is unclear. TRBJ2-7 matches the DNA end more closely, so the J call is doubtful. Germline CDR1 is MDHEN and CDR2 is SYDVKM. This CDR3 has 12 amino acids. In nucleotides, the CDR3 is TGTGCCAGCAGCCCCCACCCCCACGAGCAGTACTTC. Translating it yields CASSPHPHEQYF.

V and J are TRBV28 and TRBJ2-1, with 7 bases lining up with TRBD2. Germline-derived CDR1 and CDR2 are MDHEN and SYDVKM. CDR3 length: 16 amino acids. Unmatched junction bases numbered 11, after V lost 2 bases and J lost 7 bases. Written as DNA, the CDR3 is TGTGCCAGCAGTTTACCCATCACCGGGAGGAGGAATGAGCAGTTCTTC. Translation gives CASSLPITGRRNEQFF.

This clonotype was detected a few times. Here the CDR3 reads CASSGTGLNYGYTF. CDR3 sequence (DNA): TGTGCCAGCAGCGGAACCGGACTGAACTATGGCTACACCTTC. This chain uses TRBV9 with TRBJ1-2; no reliable D call. This CDR3 has 14 amino acids. The germline gives CDR1 SGDLS, CDR2 YYNGEE. Trimming pared 3 bases from V and 2 bases from J, leaving 11 bases between.

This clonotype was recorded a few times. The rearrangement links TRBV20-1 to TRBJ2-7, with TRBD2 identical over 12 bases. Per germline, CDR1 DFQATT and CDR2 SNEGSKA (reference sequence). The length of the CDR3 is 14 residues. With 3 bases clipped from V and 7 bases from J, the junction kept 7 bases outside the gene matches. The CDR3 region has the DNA TGCAGTGCTAGTCGTCTAGCGGGGGGGCTTGAGCAGTACTTC. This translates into CSASRLAGGLEQYF.

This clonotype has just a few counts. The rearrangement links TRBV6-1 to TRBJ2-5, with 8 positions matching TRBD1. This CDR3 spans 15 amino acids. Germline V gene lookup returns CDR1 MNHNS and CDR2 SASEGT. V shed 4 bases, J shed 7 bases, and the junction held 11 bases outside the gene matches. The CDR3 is CASSGRQGTMGTQYF. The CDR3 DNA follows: TGTGCCAGCAGTGGAAGACAGGGGACGATGGGGACCCAGTACTTC.

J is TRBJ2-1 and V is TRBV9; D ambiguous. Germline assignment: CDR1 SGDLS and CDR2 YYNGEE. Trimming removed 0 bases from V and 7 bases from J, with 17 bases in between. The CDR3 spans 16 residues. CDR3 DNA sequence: TGTGCCAGCAGCGTAGGGGCCTCAGGAGCCTCTAATGAGCAGTTCTTC. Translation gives CASSVGASGASNEQFF.

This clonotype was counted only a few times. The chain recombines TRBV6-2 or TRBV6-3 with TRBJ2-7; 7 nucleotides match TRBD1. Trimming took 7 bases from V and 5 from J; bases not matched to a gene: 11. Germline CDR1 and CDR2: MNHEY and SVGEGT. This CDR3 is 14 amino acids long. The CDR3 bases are TGTGCCAGCAATAGCTGGGACAGATACCACGAGCAGTACTTC. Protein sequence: CASNSWDRYHEQYF.

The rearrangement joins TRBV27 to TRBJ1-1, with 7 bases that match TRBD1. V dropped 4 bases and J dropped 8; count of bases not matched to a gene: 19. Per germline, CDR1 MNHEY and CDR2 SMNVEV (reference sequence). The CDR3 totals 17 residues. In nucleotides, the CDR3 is TGTGCCAGCAGTTCCGTACGTATCACAGGGGTCGGGGCCGAAGCTTTCTTT. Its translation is CASSSVRITGVGAEAFF.

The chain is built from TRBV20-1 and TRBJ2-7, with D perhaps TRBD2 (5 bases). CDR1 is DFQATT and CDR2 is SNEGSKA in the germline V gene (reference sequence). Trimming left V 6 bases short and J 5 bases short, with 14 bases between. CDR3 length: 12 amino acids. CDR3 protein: CSAREHGDEQYF. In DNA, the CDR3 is TGCAGTGCGAGGGAGCACGGGGACGAGCAGTACTTC.

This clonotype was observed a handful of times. The CDR3 DNA sequence: TGTGCCAGCAGTTACCCCCGGACAGGGGGCTCGGGCACTGAAGCTTTCTTT. Encoded protein: CASSYPRTGGSGTEAFF. The chain combines TRBV6-5 with TRBJ1-1; 11 bases are shared with TRBD1. The CDR3 sequence is 17 residues long. Germline-derived CDR1 and CDR2 are MNHEY and SVGAGI. Trimming cost V 2 bases and J 4 bases; bases outside gene matches: 9.

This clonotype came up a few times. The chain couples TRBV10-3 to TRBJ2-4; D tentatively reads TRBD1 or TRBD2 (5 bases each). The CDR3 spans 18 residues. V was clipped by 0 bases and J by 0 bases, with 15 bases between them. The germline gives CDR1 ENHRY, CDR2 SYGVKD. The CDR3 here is CAISESTRGDPAKNIQYF. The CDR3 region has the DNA TGTGCCATCAGTGAGTCGACCCGAGGGGACCCAGCCAAAAACATTCAGTACTTC.

The chain's CDR3 is CASSQRGPTISYEQYF. In DNA form, the CDR3 reads TGTGCCAGCAGCCAACGGGGGCCTACTATCTCCTACGAGCAGTACTTC. The rearrangement uses TRBV3-1 and TRBJ2-7, with D tentatively TRBD1 or TRBD2 (6 bases each). This CDR3 is built from 16 residues. From germline, CDR1 is LGHDT and CDR2 YNNKEL (reference sequence). The V gene lost 2 bases and the J gene lost 0 bases, with 14 bases spanning the gap.

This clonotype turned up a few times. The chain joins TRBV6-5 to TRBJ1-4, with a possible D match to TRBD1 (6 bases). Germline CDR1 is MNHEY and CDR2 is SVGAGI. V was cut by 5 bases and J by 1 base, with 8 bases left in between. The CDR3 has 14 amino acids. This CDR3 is CASSQGRTNEKLFF. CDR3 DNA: TGTGCCAGCAGTCAGGGGAGAACTAATGAAAAACTGTTTTTT.

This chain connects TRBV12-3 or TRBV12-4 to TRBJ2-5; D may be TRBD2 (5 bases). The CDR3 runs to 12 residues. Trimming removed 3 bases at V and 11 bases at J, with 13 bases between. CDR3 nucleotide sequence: TGTGCCAGCAGTTTTGCGGGCAATGAGCAGTACTTC. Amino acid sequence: CASSFAGNEQYF.

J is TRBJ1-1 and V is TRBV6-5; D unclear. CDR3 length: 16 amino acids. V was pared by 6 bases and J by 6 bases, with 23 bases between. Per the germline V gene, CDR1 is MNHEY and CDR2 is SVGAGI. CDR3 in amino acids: CASSKGWANQAAEAFF. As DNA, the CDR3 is TGTGCCAGCAGCAAGGGATGGGCGAACCAAGCGGCTGAAGCTTTCTTT.